The present entry profiles one T cell receptor beta chain with its context. Per the original data handling: Nucleated cell number was recorded as an estimate derived from reference gene primer amplification. Sequencing was performed with immunoSEQ multiplex PCR; in TCRdb, only in-frame clones are kept and a portion is missing. V and J calls and clone size follow that table, whereas D and trimming were derived from the DNA. The data contain over 120,000 clones, 85% of them seen just once; the ten biggest clones take up roughly 2.6%. V lost 1 base and J lost 5; bases outside the gene matches: 6. Germline CDR1 reads GTSNPN; CDR2 reads SVGIG (reference sequence). The CDR3 is 14 amino acids. The entry originates in a study of blood T cell repertoires in COVID-19. Study at large: COVID-19 samples collected from the United States, Italy and Spain covered acute and convalescent phases. In each case, the material was cDNA or gDNA derived from T cells, B-cell-depleted T cells, or PBMCs.

What was sequenced was peripheral blood. This chain links TRBV30 with TRBJ1-1; 8 bases match TRBD1. This receptor was obtained from a human donor with acute or convalescent COVID-19. The donor label of this sample is uncertain. Written as DNA, the CDR3 is TGTGCCTGGAGTGGGTCAGGGGGCCGGACTGAAGCTTTCTTT. Protein: CAWSGSGGRTEAFF.